This T cell receptor (beta chain) was sequenced for a study of shared clonotypes between healthy human individuals. The table lists this clone with a count of one. The V end lost 7 bases, the J end lost 6 bases, and 10 bases lay between the germline ends. The germline V gene has CDR1 SEHNR and CDR2 FQNEAQ (reference sequence). The CDR3 runs to 12 residues. Produced via immunoSEQ multiplex PCR; TCRdb's table is partial and in-frame only. Among around 2,100,000 clones listed, approximately 94% were seen once. CD45RO-negative CD8 cells positively selected for CCR7 made up the naive population, which excluded terminally differentiated effector memory CD45RA+ cells. Every donor was a Caucasian adult from Nashville, Tennessee.

This clonotype was sampled from a man younger than 30 in good health. The source material was naive CD8+ T cells sorted from blood. J is TRBJ2-1 and V is TRBV7-9, with TRBD1 as a possible D gene (5 bases). CDR3 in DNA: TGTGCCAGCACCTCCAGGGTCAATGAGCAGTTCTTC. This sequence encodes CASTSRVNEQFF.